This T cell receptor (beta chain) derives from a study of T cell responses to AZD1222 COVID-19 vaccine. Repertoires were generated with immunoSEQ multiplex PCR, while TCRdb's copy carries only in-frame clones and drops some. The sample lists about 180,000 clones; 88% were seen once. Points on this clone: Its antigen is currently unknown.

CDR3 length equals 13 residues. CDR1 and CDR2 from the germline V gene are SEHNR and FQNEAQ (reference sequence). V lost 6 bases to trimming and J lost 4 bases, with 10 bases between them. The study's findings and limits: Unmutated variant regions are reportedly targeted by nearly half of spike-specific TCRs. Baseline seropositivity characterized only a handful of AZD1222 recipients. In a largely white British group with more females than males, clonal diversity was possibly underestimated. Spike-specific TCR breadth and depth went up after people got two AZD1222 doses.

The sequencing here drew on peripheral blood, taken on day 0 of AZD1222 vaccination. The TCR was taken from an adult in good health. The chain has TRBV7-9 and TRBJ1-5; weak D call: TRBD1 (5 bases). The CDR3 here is CASSSDSNQPQHF. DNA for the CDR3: TGTGCCAGCAGTTCCGACAGTAATCAGCCCCAGCATTTT.